This T cell receptor beta chain comes out of a study of cytomegalovirus exposure and HLA in healthy donors. As regards this clone: Its antigen is undetermined.

The PCR used 60 Vbeta and 13 Jbeta primers. Sequencing was performed with immunoSEQ multiplex PCR; in TCRdb, only in-frame clones are kept and a portion is missing. The sample holds 150,000 to 200,000 clones, roughly 80% seen once. Findings and limits, study-wide: Based on reports, TCR beta sequences accurately predicted HLA-A and HLA-B alleles for most subjects.

Germline V gives CDR1 SGHRS, CDR2 YFSETQ. The CDR3 is 15 residues long. V gave up 4 bases and J gave up 5 bases, with 18 bases separating them. The rearrangement links TRBV5-1 to TRBJ2-5; D may be TRBD1 (7 bases). The sequenced material came from PBMCs. The TCR was taken from a woman between 50 and 59 years old in good health and CMV-seronegative. The CDR3 coding sequence is TGCGCCAGCAGCCGCCCGGAGGGGGCTAAGGAGACCCAGTACTTC. It translates to CASSRPEGAKETQYF.